Each of the 19 T cell receptor beta chains below was sequenced from the same sample in a study of sequential checkpoint blockade in melanoma. The treatment is: randomized to nivolumab then ipilimumab (arm A) or the reverse (arm B). Clones were sequenced by immunoSEQ multiplex PCR, and TCRdb holds only the in-frame ones, with some missing. In the table there are approximately 13,000 clones, 76% of which are singletons. The specimen was CD8+ T cells sorted from blood (inferred from file names), collected from a patient given nivolumab and ipilimumab in sequence. All receptors come from a human patient with melanoma. Some clones in this sample may be carry-over from other donors' samples.

The chain has TRBV10-2 and TRBJ2-3, with a possible D match to TRBD2 (6 bases). Trimming shortened V by 10 bases and J by 0 bases, and 11 bases separated the two germline ends. CDR1 WSHSY and CDR2 SAAADI come from the germline V gene. The CDR3 totals 13 residues. CDR3 loop: CATQRASTDTQYF. CDR3 coding DNA: TGCGCCACCCAGCGGGCTAGCACAGATACGCAGTATTTT.

This clone showed up just once. CDR3 sequence reads: CASSYSSGTYEQYF. CDR3 sequence (DNA): TGTGCCAGCAGTTACTCGTCAGGGACCTACGAGCAGTACTTC. This sequence joins TRBV6-5 and TRBJ2-7, with a possible D match to TRBD1 (5 bases). Trimming took 0 bases from V and 2 from J, leaving 8 bases between them. The CDR3 covers 14 residues. Germline CDR1 MNHEY, CDR2 SVGAGI.

The rearrangement joins TRBV13 to TRBJ1-5; no firm D call. The CDR3 has 14 residues. Germline CDR1 PRHDT, CDR2 FYEKMQ (reference sequence). V lost 6 bases and J lost 0, with 9 bases in between. The CDR3 spells CASSEAYSNQPQHF. The CDR3 bases are TGTGCCAGCAGTGAGGCGTATAGCAATCAGCCCCAGCATTTT.

The chain combines TRBV7-9 with TRBJ2-7; 8 bases map to TRBD2. V gave up 3 bases and J gave up 5 bases; unmatched junction bases: 3. The CDR3 contains 13 residues. Germline V gives CDR1 SEHNR, CDR2 FQNEAQ (reference sequence). Here the CDR3 DNA reads TGTGCCAGCAGCTTGGGACTAGTGGACGAGCAGTACTTC. Its protein is CASSLGLVDEQYF.

V gene TRBV2 combines with J gene TRBJ1-2; D remains unclear. The CDR3 totals 13 residues. V lost 2 bases, J lost 3 bases, and 7 bases lay in between. CDR1 is SNHLY and CDR2 is FYNNEI in the germline V gene. The CDR3 protein is CASSELTYYGYTF. Written as DNA, the CDR3 is TGTGCCAGCAGTGAACTGACTTACTATGGCTACACCTTC.

This chain uses TRBV7-9 with TRBJ1-1, with 10 positions matching TRBD1. V shed 5 bases and J 1 base; nucleotides not matched to a gene: 4. The germline V gene encodes CDR1 SEHNR and CDR2 FQNEAQ (reference sequence). CDR3 length: 15 amino acids. The CDR3 loop is CASSDGDRGNTEAFF. The DNA of the CDR3 is TGTGCCAGCAGCGACGGGGACAGGGGGAACACTGAAGCTTTCTTT. Supplemented by reference TRBV7-9 and TRBJ1-1, the full variable domain reads DTGVSQNPRHKITKRGQNVTFRCDPISEHNRLYWYRQTLGQGPEFLTYFQNEAQLEKSRLLSDRFSAERPKGSFSTLEIQRTEQGDSAMYLCASSDGDRGNTEAFFGQGTRLTVV.

The rearrangement uses TRBV11-2 and TRBJ1-3, with TRBD1 as a possible D gene (5 bases). The germline CDR1 and CDR2 sequences are SGHAT and FQNNGV. The CDR3 covers 15 residues. The ends were cut back, 5 bases at V and 6 bases at J, with 17 bases in the middle. The CDR3 here is CASSQTGGAANTIYF. DNA for the CDR3: TGTGCCAGCAGCCAGACCGGGGGAGCGGCAAACACCATATATTTT.

V is TRBV18 and J is TRBJ2-1; possibly TRBD2 for D (6 bases). From germline, CDR1 is KGHSH and CDR2 LQKENI. This CDR3 has 14 residues. V lost 0 bases to trimming and J lost 10 bases, with 13 bases between them. The CDR3 loop reads CASSPPRERGEQFF. CDR3 in DNA: TGTGCCAGCTCACCACCGAGAGAACGGGGGGAGCAGTTCTTC. The whole variable domain, remainder taken from reference TRBV18 and TRBJ2-1, is NAGVMQNPRHLVRRRGQEARLRCSPMKGHSHVYWYRQLPEEGLKFMVYLQKENIIDESGMPKERFSAEFPKEGPSILRIQQVVRGDSAAYFCASSPPRERGEQFFGPGTRLTVL.

This chain links TRBV4-2 with TRBJ1-2; 8 bases are a match to TRBD1. The CDR3 spans 15 residues. The germline V gene encodes CDR1 LGHNA and CDR2 YNFKEQ. The J segment lost 0 bases and the V segment lost 2 bases, leaving 2 bases of the junction unmatched. The DNA of the CDR3 is TGTGCCAGCAGCCAATGGGACAGGACTAACTATGGCTACACCTTC. This encodes CASSQWDRTNYGYTF.

This chain links TRBV11-2 with TRBJ2-1; 7 bases are a match to TRBD2. The CDR3 runs 17 residues. V was pared by 5 bases and J by 0 bases, with 10 bases of the junction left unmatched. Germline CDR1 reads SGHAT; CDR2 reads FQNNGV. CDR3 sequence: CASSIQFGGGSYNEQFF. The DNA of the CDR3 is TGTGCCAGCAGCATCCAGTTTGGCGGGGGCTCCTACAATGAGCAGTTCTTC.

The chain has TRBV5-6 and TRBJ2-3; maybe TRBD1 (6 bases). The CDR3 runs 19 residues. Germline V gene data show CDR1 as SGHDT and CDR2 as YYEEEE. Trimming removed 1 base at V and 3 bases at J, with 24 bases between. The CDR3 sequence: CASSLTRTAQPESTDTQYF. CDR3 coding DNA: TGTGCCAGCAGCTTGACCCGGACAGCCCAACCGGAGAGTACAGATACGCAGTATTTT.

The V call is TRBV7-6, the J call TRBJ2-1; D remains ambiguous. There are 11 residues in the CDR3. Germline V gene lookup returns CDR1 SGHVS and CDR2 FNYEAQ. V lost 3 bases and J lost 6, with 3 bases in between. CDR3 coding DNA: TGTGCCAGCAGCTTCTCCAATGAGCAGTTCTTC. Its protein product is CASSFSNEQFF. The variable domain in full, completed from reference TRBV7-6 and TRBJ2-1, reads GAGVSQSPRYKVTKRGQDVALRCDPISGHVSLYWYRQALGQGPEFLTYFNYEAQQDKSGLPNDRFSAERPEGSISTLTIQRTEQRDSAMYRCASSFSNEQFFGPGTRLTVL.

This clone was counted between two and nine times. The CDR3: CASSAGRGNTEAFF. CDR3 bases: TGTGCCAGTAGTGCGGGCAGGGGGAACACTGAAGCTTTCTTT. The chain uses TRBV19 and TRBJ1-1; possibly TRBD1 for D (6 bases). V lost 5 bases, J lost 1 base, and 11 bases lay in between. This CDR3 comprises 14 residues. In germline, CDR1 is LNHDA, CDR2 SQIVND (reference sequence).

V and J are TRBV7-9 and TRBJ1-1; unclear D gene. The V and J ends lost 5 bases and 4 bases respectively, with 17 bases between them. From germline, CDR1 is SEHNR and CDR2 FQNEAQ (reference sequence). The CDR3 consists of 15 residues. The DNA for the CDR3 is TGTGCCAGCAGCCCTCTACAAATGGGGAGCACTGAAGCTTTCTTT. This codes for CASSPLQMGSTEAFF.

The chain carries TRBV5-1 and TRBJ1-4; TRBD1 aligns across 8 bases. Germline CDR1 and CDR2: SGHRS and YFSETQ. The junction had 6 bases not matched to a gene; V was cut back by 2 bases and J by 3 bases. The CDR3 is 16 amino acids. The CDR3 sequence: CASSFRGRKANEKLFF. CDR3 nucleotides: TGCGCCAGCAGCTTCAGGGGGCGGAAAGCTAATGAAAAACTGTTTTTT.

The chain links TRBV28 to TRBJ1-2; D is perhaps TRBD1 (6 bases). The CDR3 extends over 15 amino acids. In germline, CDR1 is MDHEN, CDR2 SYDVKM. V lost 6 bases, J lost 2 bases, and 16 bases lay in between. In nucleotides, the CDR3 is TGTGCCAGCAGACTCGTGGGGGCTTCCAACTATGGCTACACCTTC. Translation gives CASRLVGASNYGYTF.

The chain carries TRBV7-2 and TRBJ1-2; 8 bases fit TRBD1. The CDR3 has 14 amino acids. The V and J ends lost 2 bases and 8 bases, in that order; junction bases with no gene match: 7. Germline CDR1 reads SGHTA; CDR2 reads FQGNSA. CDR3 DNA sequence: TGTGCCAGCAGCTTATTGGACAGGGTGAGGGGCTACACCTTC. Protein: CASSLLDRVRGYTF.

The chain combines TRBV11-2 with TRBJ1-1, with TRBD1 as a possible D gene (6 bases). Germline values: CDR1 SGHAT, CDR2 FQNNGV. Trimming cost V 6 bases and J 1 base, with 12 bases left between them. This CDR3 has 14 residues. The CDR3: CASRNTGWNTEAFF. DNA of the CDR3: TGTGCCAGCAGAAATACAGGGTGGAACACTGAAGCTTTCTTT.

The chain uses TRBV29-1 and TRBJ1-2; the match to TRBD1 covers 9 bases. With 8 bases clipped from V and 7 bases from J, the junction kept 8 bases outside the gene matches. This CDR3 contains 12 residues. Germline loops: CDR1 SQVTM, CDR2 ANQGSEA. The CDR3 nucleotides are TGCAGCTTCCGGACAGGGGAGTTTGGCTACACCTTC. Protein sequence: CSFRTGEFGYTF. Looking up the rest from reference TRBV29-1 and TRBJ1-2 gives the full variable domain: SAVISQKPSRDICQRGTSLTIQCQVDSQVTMMFWYRQQPGQSLTLIATANQGSEATYESGFVIDKFPISRPNLTFSTLTVSNMSPEDSSIYLCSFRTGEFGYTFGSGTRLTVV.